Below are 21 T cell receptor beta chains sequenced from a single sample in a study of PD-L1 blockade in urothelial cancer. The time point here: pretreatment peripheral blood. Sequenced by immunoSEQ multiplex PCR; TCRdb stores in-frame clones only, minus some. Among nearly 45,000 clones, 70% to 90% were seen once, and the ten largest hold more than 20%. Sequenced material: PBMCs, taken around atezolizumab (anti-PD-L1) treatment. All receptors come from a donor at least 40 years old with urothelial cancer.

The chain links TRBV13 to TRBJ2-3; maybe TRBD2 (5 bases). This CDR3 comprises 16 residues. V was trimmed by 2 bases and J by 0 bases, leaving 12 bases between them. Germline CDR1 is PRHDT and CDR2 is FYEKMQ (reference sequence). CDR3 bases: TGTGCCAGCAGCTTATTGCGGGTGCCTAGCACAGATACGCAGTATTTT. Translation gives CASSLLRVPSTDTQYF.

The chain is built from TRBV27 and TRBJ1-2, with 8 bases identical to TRBD1. J lost 4 bases, V lost 6 bases, and 10 bases had no gene match. This CDR3 spans 15 amino acids. Looked up from germline, CDR1 is MNHEY and CDR2 is SMNVEV (reference sequence). The CDR3 sequence is CASRTPGGAGYGYTF. The CDR3 DNA reads as TGTGCCAGCAGAACCCCAGGGGGCGCGGGCTATGGCTACACCTTC.

This sequence joins TRBV29-1 and TRBJ1-1; D is possibly TRBD1 (6 bases). CDR3 length equals 13 residues. CDR1 and CDR2 from the germline V gene are SQVTM and ANQGSEA. V was clipped by 8 bases and J by 5 bases, with 18 bases between them. CDR3 amino acids: CSSRQDPWTEAFF. As DNA, the CDR3 is TGCAGCTCCCGACAGGACCCCTGGACTGAAGCTTTCTTT.

The CDR3 DNA reads TGTGCCAGCAGCCTACAGGGGGCTTTCAATCAGCCCCAGCATTTT. This codes for CASSLQGAFNQPQHF. This rearrangement joins TRBV28 to TRBJ1-5; 9 bases are shared with TRBD1. Per germline, CDR1 MDHEN and CDR2 SYDVKM. With 6 bases clipped from V and 3 bases from J, the junction kept 6 bases outside the gene matches. This CDR3 has 15 residues.

This sequence joins TRBV5-1 and TRBJ1-1; possible D gene TRBD1, 6 bases. The CDR3 runs to 15 residues. V lost 4 bases to trimming and J lost 4 bases, with 17 bases between them. The V gene's germline CDR1 is SGHRS and CDR2 YFSETQ. The CDR3 bases are TGCGCCAGCAGCCCCGAGGGGGGGGGCCTCACTGAAGCTTTCTTT. Translated: CASSPEGGGLTEAFF.

The chain couples TRBV16 to TRBJ2-2; 14 bases are a match to TRBD2. The CDR3 contains 18 residues. The junction had 10 bases not matched to a gene; V was cut back by 4 bases and J by 6 bases. Germline V CDR1 and CDR2: KGHSY, FQNENV. The CDR3: CASSPGGLAGESPGELFF. The CDR3, as DNA: TGTGCCAGCAGCCCCGGGGGACTAGCGGGAGAGTCCCCCGGGGAGCTGTTTTTT.

V is TRBV30 and J is TRBJ2-2, with 7 bases aligning to TRBD2. V dropped 4 bases and J dropped 3; count of bases not matched to a gene: 5. The CDR3 consists of 14 residues. Germline CDR1 reads GTSNPN; CDR2 reads SVGIG (reference sequence). The CDR3 DNA reads TGTGCCTGGACTGTGGGAGGGGACACCGGGGAGCTGTTTTTT. Protein: CAWTVGGDTGELFF.

The chain recombines TRBV5-1 with TRBJ2-3, with D tentatively TRBD2 (5 bases). The V gene lost 4 bases and the J gene lost 4 bases, with 16 bases spanning the gap. The length of the CDR3 is 15 residues. CDR1 is SGHRS, CDR2 YFSETQ, per germline. DNA for the CDR3: TGCGCCAGCAGCCCACGGACTGGTAAGGCAGATACGCAGTATTTT. It yields the protein CASSPRTGKADTQYF.

The table lists this clone with a count of one. The V call is TRBV19, the J call TRBJ2-1; a possible D gene is TRBD1 (6 bases). CDR1 LNHDA and CDR2 SQIVND come from the germline V gene (reference sequence). This CDR3 region has 15 residues. Trimming left V 2 bases short and J 7 bases short, with 15 bases between. CDR3 region: CASSIRARQGNEQFF. CDR3 bases: TGTGCCAGTAGTATAAGGGCCCGCCAGGGGAATGAGCAGTTCTTC. The entire variable domain, with the rest obtained from reference TRBV19 and TRBJ2-1, is as follows: DGGITQSPKYLFRKEGQNVTLSCEQNLNHDAMYWYRQDPGQGLRLIYYSQIVNDFQKGDIAEGYSVSREKKESFPLTVTSAQKNPTAFYLCASSIRARQGNEQFFGPGTRLTVL.

CDR3 nucleotides: TGTGCCAGCTCACTAGCGGGAGGGCCGGATGAGCAGTTCTTC. This gives the protein CASSLAGGPDEQFF. The V gene is TRBV4-2, the J gene TRBJ2-1, with 13 bases that match TRBD2. V trimming: 8 bases; J trimming: 8 bases; junction bases outside the gene matches: 6. The CDR3 is 14 residues long. The germline V gene encodes CDR1 LGHNA and CDR2 YNFKEQ.

The V call is TRBV29-1, the J call TRBJ2-5; tentative D call: TRBD1 (5 bases). The germline V gene has CDR1 SQVTM and CDR2 ANQGSEA. V lost 7 bases and J 5 bases, leaving 20 bases between the germline ends. This CDR3 has 14 residues. For the CDR3, the DNA is TGCAGCGCCGCAAGGGGTTCAGTGGGGGAGACCCAGTACTTC. Protein product: CSAARGSVGETQYF.

This chain uses TRBV11-3 with TRBJ2-5, with TRBD2 identical over 8 bases. Looked up from germline, CDR1 is SGHNT and CDR2 is YENEEA. V shed 3 bases and J 5 bases; nucleotides not matched to a gene: 17. CDR3 length: 18 residues. Here the CDR3 reads CASSFGGMVAGPGETQYF. The CDR3 DNA is TGTGCCAGCAGCTTTGGGGGGATGGTAGCGGGGCCTGGGGAGACCCAGTACTTC. The variable domain in full, completed from reference TRBV11-3 and TRBJ2-5, reads EAGVVQSPRYKIIEKKQPVAFWCNPISGHNTLYWYLQNLGQGPELLIRYENEEAVDDSQLPKDRFSAERLKGVDSTLKIQPAELGDSAVYLCASSFGGMVAGPGETQYFGPGTRLLVL.

The chain joins TRBV18 to TRBJ2-5; TRBD1 agrees at 7 bases. The CDR3 runs to 14 residues. V shed 3 bases, J shed 1 base, and the junction held 2 bases outside the gene matches. Germline CDR1 and CDR2: KGHSH and LQKENI. CDR3 amino acids: CASSPGQIQETQYF. The CDR3 DNA reads TGTGCCAGCTCACCGGGACAGATCCAAGAGACCCAGTACTTC.

The gene calls are TRBV18 and TRBJ2-1, with 9 bases aligning to TRBD2. In germline, CDR1 is KGHSH, CDR2 LQKENI. Germline trimming cut 0 bases from V and 7 bases from J; bases unmatched to any gene: 7. The CDR3 runs to 16 residues. The CDR3 loop reads CASSPPGGRAGNEQFF. CDR3 DNA: TGTGCCAGCTCACCACCGGGCGGGAGGGCTGGGAATGAGCAGTTCTTC.

V usage is TRBV7-2 and J usage is TRBJ2-1; the match to TRBD2 covers 10 bases. The CDR3 loop spans 15 amino acids. V was clipped by 5 bases and J by 3 bases; unmatched bases: 4. Germline-derived CDR1 and CDR2 are SGHTA and FQGNSA. This CDR3 reads CASSPTSGLYNEQFF. In nucleotides, the CDR3 is TGTGCCAGCAGCCCGACTAGCGGGCTCTACAATGAGCAGTTCTTC.

The J gene is TRBJ1-2, the V gene TRBV18, with TRBD1 matching 7 bases. This CDR3 is 16 amino acids long. The germline CDR1 and CDR2 sequences are KGHSH and LQKENI. V lost 2 bases, J lost 2 bases, and 8 bases stayed unmatched. The CDR3 DNA reads as TGTGCCAGCTCACCAGTCTCTTCGGGACAGAACTATGGCTACACCTTC. This gives the protein CASSPVSSGQNYGYTF.

V gene TRBV5-4 combines with J gene TRBJ2-6; weak D call: TRBD1 (6 bases). Germline-derived CDR1 and CDR2 are SGHNT and YYREEE (reference sequence). The CDR3 runs 16 residues. V was trimmed by 0 bases and J by 4 bases, leaving 11 bases between them. For the CDR3, the DNA is TGTGCCAGCAGCTTGGGTGCAGGGGTGGGGGCCAACGTCCTGACTTTC. This encodes CASSLGAGVGANVLTF.

This clone was recorded only once. J is TRBJ1-2 and V is TRBV4-3; D is perhaps TRBD1 (5 bases). Trimming took 3 bases from V and 8 from J, leaving 19 bases between them. Germline V gene lookup returns CDR1 LGHNA and CDR2 YSLEER. This CDR3 spans 15 amino acids. The CDR3: CASSHTWGVEGGYTF. In DNA form, the CDR3 reads TGCGCCAGCAGCCACACCTGGGGGGTGGAAGGGGGCTACACCTTC.

The V gene is TRBV29-1, the J gene TRBJ1-2; TRBD1 matches at 7 bases. The V segment lost 3 bases and the J segment 0 bases; nucleotides outside the gene matches: 4. This CDR3 is built from 14 residues. Germline V lookup: CDR1 SQVTM, CDR2 ANQGSEA. CDR3 sequence (DNA): TGCAGCGTTGATTCCAGGGGGGCTAACTATGGCTACACCTTC. Translation: CSVDSRGANYGYTF.

This chain connects TRBV2 to TRBJ1-1, with D perhaps matching TRBD1 (6 bases). The CDR3 consists of 14 residues. V was trimmed by 4 bases and J by 4 bases, leaving 13 bases between them. Germline values: CDR1 SNHLY, CDR2 FYNNEI. CDR3 amino acids: CASSGGGGLTEAFF. CDR3 bases: TGTGCCAGCAGTGGGGGAGGGGGGCTCACTGAAGCTTTCTTT.

This chain joins TRBV5-1 and TRBJ1-2, with D possibly matching TRBD1 (6 bases). V lost 0 bases to trimming and J lost 1 base, with 13 bases between them. The CDR3 runs to 16 residues. Germline CDR1 SGHRS, CDR2 YFSETQ. CDR3 in DNA: TGCGCCAGCAGCTTGGGGGCAGGGGAGATTAACTATGGCTACACCTTC. Amino acid sequence: CASSLGAGEINYGYTF.